This T cell receptor beta chain was captured in a study of T-cell memory formation after mild COVID-19. Notes on the study in general: The CD4+ clones that contracted clustered mainly within CM and EM, and the CD8+ clones concentrated in EMRA. There were some responding clones in pre-infection memory, which suggested that cross-reactive memory had joined.

This clonotype has only a few counts. The antigen is undetermined. The CDR3 is made up of 15 amino acids. J was trimmed by 4 bases and V by 4 bases; bases with no gene match: 10. CDR1 GTSNPN and CDR2 SVGIG come from the germline V gene (reference sequence). TCRdb analysed the 5' RACE reads with MiXCR anew, one entry per CDR3 protein. Found here are about 280,000 distinct CDR3 sequences, approximately 7.6% of them singletons; the top ten hold approximately 23%. The sequence was obtained from a young man who had mild COVID-19 (a few samples of this study predate the infection). Cell type and time point are not known. The specimen sequenced was PBMCs or a T cell subset sorted from them (not recorded which). V usage is TRBV30 and J usage is TRBJ1-3, with 7 bases aligning to TRBD1. The CDR3 protein is CAWMVAGGSGNTIYF. The CDR3 DNA is TGTGCCTGGATGGTGGCAGGGGGATCGGGAAACACCATATATTTT.